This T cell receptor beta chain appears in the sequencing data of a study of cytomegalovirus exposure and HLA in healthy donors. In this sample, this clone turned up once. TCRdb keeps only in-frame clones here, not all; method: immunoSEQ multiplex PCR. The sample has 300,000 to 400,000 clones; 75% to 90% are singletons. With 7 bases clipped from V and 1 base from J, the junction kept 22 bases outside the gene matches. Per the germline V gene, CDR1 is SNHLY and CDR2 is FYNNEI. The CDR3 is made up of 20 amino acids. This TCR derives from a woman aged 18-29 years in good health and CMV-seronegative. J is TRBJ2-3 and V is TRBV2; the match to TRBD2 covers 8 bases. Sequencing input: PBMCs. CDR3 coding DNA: TGTGCCAGCATCCAGTGGGGTAGCGGGACCGCCCCGTCTGGCACAGATACGCAGTATTTT. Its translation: CASIQWGSGTAPSGTDTQYF.